This T cell receptor beta chain was sequenced during a study of blood T cell repertoires in COVID-19. Across the whole study: Acute-phase and convalescent COVID-19 samples originated in the United States, Italy and Spain. T cells, B-cell-depleted T cells, or PBMCs supplied cDNA or gDNA.

The CDR3 covers 15 residues. CDR1 and CDR2 (germline): MNHEY, SMNVEV (reference sequence). Trimming took 2 bases from V and 2 from J, leaving 12 bases between them. Produced via immunoSEQ multiplex PCR; TCRdb's table is partial and in-frame only. The table includes about 70,000 clones, nearly 80% detected once. The chain combines TRBV27 with TRBJ1-2; D is possibly TRBD1 (6 bases). What was sequenced was peripheral blood. This receptor was taken from a woman aged 60-75 years with acute or convalescent COVID-19. The CDR3 DNA reads as TGTGCCAGCAGTTTAGGGGGGGCAGGGAACTATGGCTACACCTTC. This gives the protein CASSLGGAGNYGYTF.